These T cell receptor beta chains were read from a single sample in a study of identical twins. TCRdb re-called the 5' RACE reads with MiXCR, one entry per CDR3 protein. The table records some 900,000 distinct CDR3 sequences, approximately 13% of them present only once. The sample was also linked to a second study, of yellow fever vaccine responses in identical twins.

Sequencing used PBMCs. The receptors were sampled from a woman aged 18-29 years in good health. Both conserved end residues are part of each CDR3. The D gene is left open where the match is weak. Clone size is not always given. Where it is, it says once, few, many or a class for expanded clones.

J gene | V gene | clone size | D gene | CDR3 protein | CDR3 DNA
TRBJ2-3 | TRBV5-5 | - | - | CASSLEGSTDTRYF | TGTGCCAGCAGCTTGGAGGGAAGCACAGATACGCGGTATTTT
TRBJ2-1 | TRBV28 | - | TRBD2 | CASTGRLAASYNEQFF | TGTGCCAGCACTGGGCGACTAGCGGCATCCTACAATGAGCAGTTCTTC
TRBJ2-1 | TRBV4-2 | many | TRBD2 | CASSQDFGGAYNEQFF | TGTGCCAGCAGCCAAGATTTCGGGGGGGCCTACAATGAGCAGTTCTTC
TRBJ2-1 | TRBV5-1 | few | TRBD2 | CASSRRPGLADYNEQFF | TGCGCCAGCAGCAGGCGACCGGGACTAGCGGATTACAATGAGCAGTTCTTC
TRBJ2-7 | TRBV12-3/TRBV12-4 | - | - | CASRSSESSYEQYF | TGTGCCAGCAGGTCAAGCGAGAGCTCCTACGAGCAGTACTTC
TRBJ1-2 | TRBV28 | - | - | CASSAGSWGYTF | TGTGCCAGCAGCGCGGGGAGTTGGGGCTACACCTTC
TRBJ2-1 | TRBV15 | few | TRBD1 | CATSRGRGQDEQFF | TGTGCCACCAGCAGAGGCAGGGGGCAGGATGAGCAGTTCTTC
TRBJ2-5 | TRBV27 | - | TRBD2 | CASSVYSGSGETQYF | TGTGCCAGCAGTGTATATAGCGGGAGTGGAGAGACCCAGTACTTC
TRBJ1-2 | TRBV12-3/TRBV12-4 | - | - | CASSLVGRLYGYTF | TGTGCCAGCAGTTTAGTAGGCAGACTCTATGGCTACACCTTC
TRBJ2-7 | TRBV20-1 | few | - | CSAISRGEQYF | TGCAGTGCTATTAGCCGCGGCGAGCAGTACTTC
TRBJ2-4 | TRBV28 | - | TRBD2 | CASSFRRELPKNIQYF | TGTGCCAGCAGTTTTCGGCGGGAGCTACCCAAAAACATTCAGTACTTC
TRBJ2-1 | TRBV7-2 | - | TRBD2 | CASRSGTRFYNEQFF | TGTGCCAGCAGGTCCGGGACTAGGTTTTACAATGAGCAGTTCTTC
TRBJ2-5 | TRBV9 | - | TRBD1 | CASSAGTTGGETQYF | TGTGCCAGCAGCGCTGGAACGACAGGGGGAGAGACCCAGTACTTC
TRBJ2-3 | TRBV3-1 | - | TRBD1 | CASSQDPPQGASTDTQYF | TGTGCCAGCAGCCAAGATCCCCCTCAGGGGGCAAGCACAGATACGCAGTATTTT
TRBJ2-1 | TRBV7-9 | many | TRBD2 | CASSFSSGNEQFF | TGTGCCAGCAGCTTTTCTAGCGGCAATGAGCAGTTCTTC